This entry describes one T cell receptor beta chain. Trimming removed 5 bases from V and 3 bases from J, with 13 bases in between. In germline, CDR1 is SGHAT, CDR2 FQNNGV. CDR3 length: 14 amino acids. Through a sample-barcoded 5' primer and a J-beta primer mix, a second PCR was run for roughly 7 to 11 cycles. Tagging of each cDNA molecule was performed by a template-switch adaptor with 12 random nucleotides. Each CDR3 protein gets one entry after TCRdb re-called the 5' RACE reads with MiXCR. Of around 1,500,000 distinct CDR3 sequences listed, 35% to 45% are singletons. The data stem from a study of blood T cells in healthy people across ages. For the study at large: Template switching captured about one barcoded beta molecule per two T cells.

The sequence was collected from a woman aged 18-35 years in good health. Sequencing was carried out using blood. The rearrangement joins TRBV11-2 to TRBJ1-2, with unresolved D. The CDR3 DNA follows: TGTGCCAGCAGCGTCGAGGAGTTCTACTATGGCTACACCTTC. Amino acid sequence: CASSVEEFYYGYTF.